Here is one T cell receptor beta chain with its context. The sample originates from a study of blood T cell repertoires in COVID-19. On the study more broadly: Acute-phase and convalescent COVID-19 samples originated in the United States, Italy and Spain. Sources were T cells, B-cell-depleted T cells, or PBMCs; the material itself was cDNA or gDNA.

The CDR3 extends over 15 amino acids. V was trimmed by 0 bases and J by 4 bases, leaving 10 bases between them. Germline V gives CDR1 MNHEY, CDR2 SVGAGI. Per the original data handling: Amplification of reference gene primers provided the estimated nucleated cell counts. The method was immunoSEQ multiplex PCR; TCRdb's version includes in-frame clones alone and lacks a portion of them. The DNA was the basis for D and trimming; V, J and clone size are from that table. There are fewer than 180,000 clones in the sample; 80% to 90% occur only once, and 3% to 4% lies in the top ten. The rearrangement joins TRBV6-5 to TRBJ1-3, with D perhaps matching TRBD1 (5 bases). The sequencing input was peripheral blood. The receptor's source is a man in his 70s with acute or convalescent COVID-19. The CDR3 sequence is CASSYSGGRGNTIYF. DNA for the CDR3: TGTGCCAGCAGTTACTCGGGGGGGAGAGGAAACACCATATATTTT.